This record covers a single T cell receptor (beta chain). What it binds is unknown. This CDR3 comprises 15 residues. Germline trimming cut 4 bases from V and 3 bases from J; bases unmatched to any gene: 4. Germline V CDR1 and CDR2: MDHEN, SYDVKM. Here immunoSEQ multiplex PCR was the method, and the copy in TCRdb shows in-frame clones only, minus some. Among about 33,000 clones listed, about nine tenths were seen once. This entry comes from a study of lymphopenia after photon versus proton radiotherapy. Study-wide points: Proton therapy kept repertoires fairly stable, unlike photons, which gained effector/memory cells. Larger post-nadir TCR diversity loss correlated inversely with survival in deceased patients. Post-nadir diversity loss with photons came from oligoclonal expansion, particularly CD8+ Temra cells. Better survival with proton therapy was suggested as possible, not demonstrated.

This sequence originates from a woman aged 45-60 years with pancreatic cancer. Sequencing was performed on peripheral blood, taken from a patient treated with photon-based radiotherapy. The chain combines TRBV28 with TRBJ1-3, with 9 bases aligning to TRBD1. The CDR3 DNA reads TGTGCCAGCAGTTATACGGGACAGGGTGGAAACACCATATATTTT. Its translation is CASSYTGQGGNTIYF.